This T cell receptor beta chain was found in a study of blood T cell repertoires in COVID-19. Study background: Specimens from acute and convalescent COVID-19 originated in the United States, Italy and Spain. T cells, B-cell-depleted T cells, or PBMCs provided the cDNA or gDNA that served as material.

Per the original data handling: Reference gene primer amplification gave estimated nucleated cell counts. Assay: immunoSEQ multiplex PCR; the TCRdb copy retains only in-frame clones and omits some. V and J calls plus clone size are reproduced from that table; the DNA served to infer D and trimming. The repertoire holds over 150,000 clones, with roughly nine tenths as singletons. This CDR3 contains 15 residues. CDR1 and CDR2 (germline): LNHNV, YYDKDF (reference sequence). Trimming took 5 bases from V and 3 from J; bases not matched to a gene: 7. The clonotype was recovered from a man between 65 and 85 years old with active or convalescent COVID-19. The chain links TRBV15 to TRBJ2-3; 8 positions agree with TRBD2. Material: peripheral blood. The CDR3 DNA sequence: TGTGCCACCAGCCTAAGGAGCGGGGGAACAGATACGCAGTATTTT. Translated: CATSLRSGGTDTQYF.